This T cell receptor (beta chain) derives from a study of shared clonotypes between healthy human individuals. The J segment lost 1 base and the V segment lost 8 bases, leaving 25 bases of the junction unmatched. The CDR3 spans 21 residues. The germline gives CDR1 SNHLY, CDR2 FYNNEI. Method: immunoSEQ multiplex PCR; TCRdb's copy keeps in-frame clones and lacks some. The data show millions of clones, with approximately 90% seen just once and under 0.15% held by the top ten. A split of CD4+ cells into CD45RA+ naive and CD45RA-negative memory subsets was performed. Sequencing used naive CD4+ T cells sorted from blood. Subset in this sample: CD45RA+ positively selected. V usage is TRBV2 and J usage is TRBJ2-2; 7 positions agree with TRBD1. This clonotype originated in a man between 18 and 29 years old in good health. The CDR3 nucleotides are TGTGCCAGCTTACCCTCCGGGACAGCCATTAACCCTCTCAAGAACACCGGGGAGCTGTTTTTT. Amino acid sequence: CASLPSGTAINPLKNTGELFF.